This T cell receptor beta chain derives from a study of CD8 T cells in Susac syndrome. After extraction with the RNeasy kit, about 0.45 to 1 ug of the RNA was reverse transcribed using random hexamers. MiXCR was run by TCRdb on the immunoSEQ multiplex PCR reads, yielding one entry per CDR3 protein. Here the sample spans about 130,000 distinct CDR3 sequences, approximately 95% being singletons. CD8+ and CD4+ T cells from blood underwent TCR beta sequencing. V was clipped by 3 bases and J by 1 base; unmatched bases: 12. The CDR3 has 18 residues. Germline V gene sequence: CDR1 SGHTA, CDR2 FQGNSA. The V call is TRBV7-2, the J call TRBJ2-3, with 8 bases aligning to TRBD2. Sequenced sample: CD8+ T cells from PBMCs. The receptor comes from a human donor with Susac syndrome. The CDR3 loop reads CASSLTVSSGRGTDTQYF. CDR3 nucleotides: TGTGCCAGCAGCTTGACTGTTTCGAGCGGGAGAGGCACAGATACGCAGTATTTT.